These 17 T cell receptor beta chains came from one sample sequenced in a study of blood T cells in healthy people across ages. A second about 6 to 12 cycle PCR used barcoded and J-beta primers. Via MiXCR, TCRdb re-called the 5' RACE reads, giving one row per CDR3 protein. The table includes 1.5 million to 2 million distinct CDR3 sequences, almost 35% detected once. Sequences were obtained from blood. These TCRs come from a woman aged 25 to 39 in good health.

This clonotype has a handful of counts. The gene calls are TRBV13 and TRBJ1-1; tentatively, D is TRBD1 (6 bases). CDR1 and CDR2 from the germline V gene are PRHDT and FYEKMQ (reference sequence). Trimming removed 6 bases at V and 1 base at J, with 18 bases between. The CDR3 is 16 residues long. The CDR3 bases are TGTGCCAGCAGTCCCAACGGGTCCAGGGGGAACACTGAAGCTTTCTTT. Encoded protein: CASSPNGSRGNTEAFF.

This clonotype occurred many times. The CDR3 DNA reads as TGTGCCAGCAGCTTAACGACTGGGGACGGGACCCAGTACTTC. Translating it yields CASSLTTGDGTQYF. The chain carries TRBV7-2 and TRBJ2-5; D may match TRBD1 or TRBD2 (5 bases each). Deletions cut 2 bases from V and 7 bases from J, with 14 bases between. Germline CDR1 and CDR2: SGHTA and FQGNSA. The CDR3 loop spans 14 amino acids.

To note about this clonotype: Germline and junction disagree at one end, which may indicate a read error. This chain connects TRBV5-1 to TRBJ2-7; 11 nucleotides agree with TRBD2. This CDR3 contains 14 residues. CDR1 and CDR2 (germline): SGHRS, YFSETQ. CDR3 in DNA: TGCGCCAGCAGCCCTACTAGCGGGAGTTACGAGCGGTACTTC. Translation gives CASSPTSGSYERYF.

The chain has TRBV4-1 and TRBJ2-3, with 7 bases lining up with TRBD2. The CDR3 contains 17 residues. V lost 4 bases, J lost 8 bases, and 18 bases stayed unmatched. Looked up from germline, CDR1 is MGHRA and CDR2 is YSYEKL. The CDR3 here is CASSLAPGGIFAGTQYF. The CDR3 DNA is TGCGCCAGCAGCCTAGCGCCGGGAGGTATTTTTGCAGGTACGCAGTATTTT.

This clonotype was counted between two and nine times. The chain has TRBV7-3 and TRBJ2-5; TRBD2 might be the D (5 bases). The CDR3 consists of 15 residues. Trimming shortened V by 2 bases and J by 11 bases, and 21 bases separated the two germline ends. Germline-derived CDR1 and CDR2 are SGHTA and FQGTGA. The chain's CDR3 is CASSLDGVFNNEQYF. CDR3 bases: TGTGCCAGCAGCTTAGACGGGGTGTTCAACAATGAGCAGTACTTC.

The J gene is TRBJ1-2, the V gene TRBV7-2; perhaps TRBD1 as D (6 bases). In germline, CDR1 is SGHTA, CDR2 FQGNSA. Trimming stripped 4 bases from V and 9 bases from J, with 18 bases between. The CDR3 loop spans 14 amino acids. CDR3 in DNA: TGTGCCAGCAGCTCACCGGGACAAGGAGTAAGCTACACCTTC. Amino acid sequence: CASSSPGQGVSYTF.

Regarding this clonotype: One junction end does not reproduce the germline sequence, and a read error may be involved. The chain is built from TRBV9 and TRBJ2-7; weak D call: TRBD1 (6 bases). The germline V gene has CDR1 SGDLS and CDR2 YYNGEE. The length of the CDR3 is 14 residues. The CDR3 nucleotides are TGTGCCAGCAGCGCCGATGGGGGCAGCTACGAGCGGTACTTC. It yields the protein CASSADGGSYERYF.

This clonotype was observed many times. In nucleotides, the CDR3 is TGTGCCAGCAGCTTCAGGCGGGGTCGAGAGACCCAGTACTTC. Translated: CASSFRRGRETQYF. The chain links TRBV5-6 to TRBJ2-5; weak D call: TRBD2 (6 bases). The V end was cut by 2 bases, the J end by 4 bases, with 12 bases between. This CDR3 is built from 14 residues. CDR1 is SGHDT and CDR2 is YYEEEE in the germline V gene.

The chain is built from TRBV7-2 and TRBJ2-1; TRBD2 matches at 11 bases. This CDR3 comprises 20 residues. The junction had 14 bases not matched to a gene; V was cut back by 4 bases and J by 0 bases. From germline, CDR1 is SGHTA and CDR2 FQGNSA. CDR3 nucleotides: TGTGCCAGCAGCTCAGGTGCCCGGACTAGCGGGCCCCGCTCCTACAATGAGCAGTTCTTC. Encoded protein: CASSSGARTSGPRSYNEQFF.

This clonotype was detected only a few times. The chain uses TRBV15 and TRBJ1-5; D remains unclear. The germline CDR1 and CDR2 sequences are LNHNV and YYDKDF (reference sequence). V gave up 0 bases and J gave up 3 bases, with 9 bases separating them. This CDR3 has 15 amino acids. The CDR3 bases are TGTGCCACCAGCAGAGATGGGATGCCCAATCAGCCCCAGCATTTT. Translating gives CATSRDGMPNQPQHF.

Comment on this clonotype: With a much larger clone just one base away, this may be a read error. This rearrangement joins TRBV6-2 or TRBV6-3 to TRBJ2-6, with D hard to call. CDR1 and CDR2 from the germline V gene are MNHEY and SVGEGT. This CDR3 region has 14 residues. The CDR3 region is CAGSLGAGANVLTF. DNA of the CDR3: TGTGCCGGCAGTCTGGGTGCTGGGGCCAACGTCCTGACTTTC.

The chain joins TRBV20-1 to TRBJ2-1; 8 nucleotides agree with TRBD2. The CDR3 contains 15 residues. Germline loops: CDR1 DFQATT, CDR2 SNEGSKA (reference sequence). The ends lost 0 bases at V and 8 bases at J; junction bases unmatched: 9. Here the CDR3 reads CSARDKSGSRDEQFF. The CDR3 DNA sequence: TGCAGTGCTAGAGATAAGAGCGGGAGTAGGGATGAGCAGTTCTTC.

The chain employs TRBV3-1 and TRBJ2-1, with D perhaps TRBD2 (5 bases). Germline V gene sequence: CDR1 LGHDT, CDR2 YNNKEL (reference sequence). The V end was cut by 6 bases, the J end by 12 bases, with 12 bases between. This CDR3 spans 11 amino acids. This CDR3 reads CASRLGAGQFF. CDR3 nucleotides: TGTGCCAGCAGACTAGGTGCTGGGCAGTTCTTC.

Concerning this clonotype itself: Relative to the germline gene, one junction end is altered; a read error may explain this. The chain recombines TRBV20-1 with TRBJ2-1, with TRBD2 matching over 8 bases. The CDR3 contains 12 residues. Looked up from germline, CDR1 is DFQATT and CDR2 is SNEGSKA (reference sequence). The CDR3 region has the DNA TGTAGCGGGCGGGAGGCCTTGAATGAGCAGTTCTTC. Protein product: CSGREALNEQFF.

This clonotype occurred a few times. The chain is built from TRBV20-1 and TRBJ1-5; D is possibly TRBD1 (6 bases). The germline V and J ends were trimmed by 6 bases and 3 bases, with 15 bases remaining between them. The germline V gene encodes CDR1 DFQATT and CDR2 SNEGSKA (reference sequence). The CDR3 loop spans 14 amino acids. Written as DNA, the CDR3 is TGCAGTGCCCCACAGGGTGAGAACAATCAGCCCCAGCATTTT. It translates to CSAPQGENNQPQHF.

V usage is TRBV27 and J usage is TRBJ2-7; D unresolved. Trimming stripped 7 bases from V and 8 bases from J, with 12 bases between. The CDR3 has 11 residues. Germline lookup yields CDR1 MNHEY and CDR2 SMNVEV (reference sequence). CDR3 in amino acids: CASIGHGKQYF. CDR3 bases: TGTGCCAGCATTGGGCATGGGAAGCAGTACTTC.

This clonotype has only a few counts. V gene TRBV4-2 combines with J gene TRBJ2-1; 9 bases align to TRBD2. After removal of 4 bases from V and 4 bases from J, the junction contained 8 bases not matched to a gene. The CDR3 runs 16 residues. Looked up from germline, CDR1 is LGHNA and CDR2 is YNFKEQ. The CDR3 nucleotides are TGTGCCAGCAGCCCCCGACTAGCGGCGGATTACAATGAGCAGTTCTTC. Translation: CASSPRLAADYNEQFF.